The following is a T cell receptor beta chain sequence with its context. Its antigen is still unknown. Reverse transcribing all isolated RNA meant expressed TCRB transcripts were sequenced. Clones were sequenced by immunoSEQ multiplex PCR, and TCRdb holds only the in-frame ones, with some missing. The repertoire holds about 650,000 clones, approximately 13% seen once, with approximately 0.11% in the top ten. Losses at the gene ends were 5 bases for V and 6 bases for J; bases not matched to a gene: 9. The length of the CDR3 is 14 residues. The germline gives CDR1 SGHDT, CDR2 YYEEEE. The record originates from a study of beta chain features in type 1 diabetes. The wider study: In age, gender and cell yields, patients were similar to healthy donors.

The study, taken as a whole, reports: Within each of all four CD4+ subsets, Type 1 diabetes patients had TCRB CDR3s that were moderately but significantly shorter.

The sequence derives from a man aged 25 to 45 with type 1 diabetes. Sequenced sample: naive CD4+ T cells from blood. The V gene is TRBV5-6, the J gene TRBJ1-1, with 8 positions matching TRBD1. CDR3 sequence: CASRSQTGAPEAFF. For the CDR3, the DNA is TGTGCCAGCAGATCGCAGACAGGGGCCCCTGAAGCTTTCTTT.